This TCR beta chain was found in a study of T-cell memory formation after mild COVID-19. Findings of the study overall: Clones contracting over day 15 to 85 were CD4/CD8 balanced, with later expanders leaning CD4+.

MiXCR was run by TCRdb on the 5' RACE reads, yielding one entry per CDR3 protein. The data show 300,000 to 400,000 distinct CDR3 sequences, about a sixth seen once. As concerns this clonotype: Antigen: not known.

Unmatched junction bases numbered 13, after V lost 5 bases and J lost 8 bases. CDR1 and CDR2 from the germline V gene are SGHTA and FQGNSA. The CDR3 length is 17 residues. Sample: PBMCs or a T cell subset sorted from them (not recorded which). V usage is TRBV7-2 and J usage is TRBJ1-6, with TRBD1 identical over 9 bases. This sequence was found in a man younger than 35 who had mild COVID-19 (a few samples of this study predate the infection). Cell type and time point are not known. CDR3 bases: TGTGCCAGCAGCCACTCAAGGGACAGGGATTGGTATTCACCCCTCCACTTT. Translated: CASSHSRDRDWYSPLHF.